Listed below are T cell receptor beta chains from one sample, sequenced in a study of T cell responses to AZD1222 COVID-19 vaccine. TCRdb's copy holds only in-frame clones and misses some; the assay was immunoSEQ multiplex PCR. The sample lists 150,000 to 200,000 clones, 90% to 95% occurring once. The sample in question was peripheral blood, obtained 28 days after the second dose of the MenACWY control vaccine. The receptors come from an adult who received the MenACWY meningococcal vaccine as a control. Each CDR3 is given with its conserved first and last residue. The D gene is left open where the match is weak. Clone size is shown for a subset of rows, as once, few, many or a class of expanded clone.

D	V	size	J	CDR3	DNA
-	TRBV19	-	TRBJ1-5	CASSRSYSNQPQHF	TGTGCCAGTAGTCGCAGTTATAGCAATCAGCCCCAGCATTTT
-	TRBV6-6	-	TRBJ2-7	CASSFGPVNTGEQYF	TGTGCCAGCAGCTTCGGCCCTGTTAATACAGGGGAGCAGTACTTC
TRBD2	TRBV5-5	-	TRBJ2-1	CASSWSGGGMDEQFF	TGTGCCAGCAGCTGGAGCGGGGGAGGAATGGATGAGCAGTTCTTC
-	TRBV12-3/TRBV12-4	-	TRBJ1-5	CASSFGLSQPQHF	TGTGCCAGCAGTTTTGGTTTATCTCAGCCCCAGCATTTT
-	TRBV25-1	once	TRBJ2-4	CASQDSTLAKNIQYF	TGTGCCAGCCAGGACAGTACCTTAGCCAAAAACATTCAGTACTTC
-	TRBV7-9	-	TRBJ1-3	CASSLLGNTIYF	TGTGCCAGCAGCTTATTAGGAAACACCATATATTTT
-	TRBV11-2	-	TRBJ1-2	CASSPGSNYGYTF	TGTGCCAGCAGCCCTGGGAGCAACTATGGCTACACCTTC
-	TRBV18	-	TRBJ1-5	CASSEQGGGNQPQHF	TGTGCCAGCTCAGAACAGGGAGGTGGCAATCAGCCCCAGCATTTT
TRBD1	TRBV6-5	-	TRBJ1-5	CASSYGTAQPQHF	TGTGCCAGCAGTTACGGGACAGCTCAGCCCCAGCATTTT
-	TRBV18	-	TRBJ1-6	CASSPGLNSYNSPLHF	TGTGCCAGCTCACCCGGACTGAACTCCTATAATTCACCCCTCCACTTT
-	TRBV3-1/TRBV3-2	few	TRBJ1-6	CASSSNRVSPLHF	TGTGCCAGCAGCTCGAACAGGGTCTCACCCCTCCACTTT
TRBD1	TRBV4-1	-	TRBJ2-7	CASSQGEQGEVTYEQYF	TGCGCCAGCAGCCAAGGGGAACAGGGGGAAGTAACCTACGAGCAGTACTTC
-	TRBV24-1	-	TRBJ2-2	CATSDRDGRAGELFF	TGTGCCACCAGTGACAGGGACGGACGGGCCGGGGAGCTGTTTTTT
-	TRBV6-5	-	TRBJ1-2	CASREGPTNNYGYTF	TGTGCCAGCAGGGAGGGACCGACGAATAACTATGGCTACACCTTC
-	TRBV19	-	TRBJ1-1	CASSLQIGNTEAFF	TGTGCCAGTAGTCTGCAGATTGGGAACACTGAAGCTTTCTTT
-	TRBV2	once	TRBJ1-2	CASGRDYGYTF	TGTGCCAGCGGTCGGGATTATGGCTACACCTTC
TRBD1	TRBV7-2	-	TRBJ2-1	CASGQGSYNEQFF	TGTGCCAGTGGACAGGGCTCCTACAATGAGCAGTTCTTC
-	TRBV19	once	TRBJ2-5	CASSTDATGRMSETQYF	TGTGCCAGTAGTACCGATGCTACAGGGAGGATGTCGGAGACCCAGTACTTC
-	TRBV5-4	-	TRBJ1-1	CASRLPGGTEAFF	TGTGCCAGCAGACTACCCGGGGGCACTGAAGCTTTCTTT
TRBD1	TRBV29-1	few	TRBJ1-2	CSVWTGNYGYTF	TGCAGCGTCTGGACAGGGAACTATGGCTACACCTTC
-	TRBV7-3	-	TRBJ2-2	CASSPSITGELFF	TGTGCCAGCAGCCCAAGTATCACCGGGGAGCTGTTTTTT
-	TRBV10-3	-	TRBJ2-5	CAISESKGINQETQYF	TGTGCCATCAGTGAGTCGAAAGGTATCAACCAAGAGACCCAGTACTTC
-	TRBV6-6	-	TRBJ1-2	CASSYSGNDSGYTF	TGTGCCAGCAGTTACTCAGGGAACGACTCTGGCTACACCTTC
TRBD2	TRBV19	-	TRBJ2-1	CASSISFAAGLAGEQFF	TGTGCCAGTAGTATATCGTTTGCTGCGGGACTAGCTGGTGAGCAGTTCTTC
-	TRBV19	-	TRBJ2-1	CASSFGDPYNEQFF	TGTGCCAGTTCTTTCGGAGATCCCTACAATGAGCAGTTCTTC
-	TRBV5-8	-	TRBJ1-2	CASSLEQGAPWGNGYTF	TGTGCCAGCAGCTTGGAACAAGGAGCCCCCTGGGGTAATGGCTACACCTTC
-	TRBV5-6	-	TRBJ1-1	CASSGYRNTEAFF	TGTGCCAGCAGCGGATACAGGAACACTGAAGCTTTCTTT
-	TRBV19	-	TRBJ1-4	CASRPPGDREKLFF	TGTGCCAGTAGACCCCCGGGTGACCGGGAAAAACTGTTTTTT
-	TRBV7-2	-	TRBJ1-2	CASTKEVGGYTF	TGTGCCAGCACCAAAGAAGTCGGTGGCTACACCTTC
TRBD1	TRBV3-1/TRBV3-2	-	TRBJ1-4	CASRPGTGNEKLFF	TGTGCCAGCCGCCCGGGGACAGGGAACGAAAAACTGTTTTTT
-	TRBV7-8	-	TRBJ1-1	CASSPRVVKATEAFF	TGTGCCAGCAGCCCCCGTGTCGTTAAGGCCACTGAAGCTTTCTTT
TRBD1	TRBV24-1	-	TRBJ1-2	CATSDASTGLRGYTF	TGTGCCACCAGTGATGCCTCGACAGGGTTGCGGGGCTACACCTTC
TRBD1	TRBV25-1	once	TRBJ1-2	CASSESDSGTAFYTF	TGTGCCAGCAGTGAATCGGACTCGGGGACAGCGTTCTACACCTTC
TRBD1	TRBV30	-	TRBJ2-7	CAWSIGTGQYEQYF	TGTGCCTGGAGTATCGGGACAGGGCAATACGAGCAGTACTTC
-	TRBV6-2/TRBV6-3	-	TRBJ1-1	CASSKRERTEAFF	TGTGCCAGCAGCAAAAGGGAACGCACTGAAGCTTTCTTT
-	TRBV28	-	TRBJ1-1	CASRGPMNTEAFF	TGTGCCAGCAGAGGACCTATGAACACTGAAGCTTTCTTT
TRBD1	TRBV5-4	-	TRBJ1-1	CASSWGQPSGAFF	TGTGCCAGCAGCTGGGGACAGCCATCTGGGGCTTTCTTT